One and the same sample provided the 8 T cell receptor beta chains below, sequenced in a study of CD8 T cells in Susac syndrome. Random hexamers served to reverse transcribe about 0.45 to 1 ug RNA. TCRdb re-analysed the immunoSEQ multiplex PCR reads in MiXCR, keeping a single row per CDR3 protein. The repertoire holds roughly 130,000 distinct CDR3 sequences, with approximately 94% as singletons. The sample comprised CD4+ T cells from PBMCs. These receptors were obtained from a human donor with multiple sclerosis.

This clonotype was recorded only once. One end of the junction does not line up with germline, which may come from a read error. V gene TRBV29-1 combines with J gene TRBJ1-1; no definite D call. The CDR3 covers 14 residues. Germline V CDR1 and CDR2: SQVTM, ANQGSEA. CDR3 DNA sequence: TGCAGCGTTTTACTTAGACTAGTGAACACTGAAGTTTTCTTT. Translation: CSVLLRLVNTEVFF.

The rearrangement joins TRBV29-1 to TRBJ2-7; TRBD2 aligns across 13 bases. The CDR3 length is 18 residues. From germline, CDR1 is SQVTM and CDR2 ANQGSEA. Losses at the gene ends were 1 base for V and 6 bases for J; bases not matched to a gene: 15. CDR3 loop: CSVEGGTGGLAGHFEQYF. CDR3 nucleotide sequence: TGCAGCGTTGAAGGAGGGACAGGGGGACTAGCGGGACACTTCGAGCAGTACTTC.

A single count supports this clonotype. The chain is built from TRBV5-1 and TRBJ1-1, with 10 positions matching TRBD1. Germline assignment: CDR1 SGHRS and CDR2 YFSETQ. V dropped 4 bases and J dropped 4; count of bases not matched to a gene: 7. This CDR3 contains 15 residues. The DNA of the CDR3 is TGCGCCAGCAGCGCATCCGGGGACAGGGGCACTGAAGCTTTCTTT. Translation gives CASSASGDRGTEAFF. The full variable domain, completed using reference TRBV5-1 and TRBJ1-1, is KAGVTQTPRYLIKTRGQQVTLSCSPISGHRSVSWYQQTPGQGLQFLFEYFSETQRNKGNFPGRFSGRQFSNSRSEMNVSTLELGDSALYLCASSASGDRGTEAFFGQGTRLTVV.

The chain combines TRBV7-2 with TRBJ2-3; D is possibly TRBD2 (5 bases). The germline CDR1 and CDR2 sequences are SGHTA and FQGNSA. Trimming removed 6 bases from V and 4 bases from J, with 14 bases in between. The CDR3 has 14 amino acids. The CDR3 DNA follows: TGTGCCAGCAGAACTCGACCCGGGGCAGATACGCAGTATTTT. It specifies CASRTRPGADTQYF.

The CDR3 loop reads CSAPPSGSSYNEQFF. CDR3 bases: TGCAGTGCTCCGCCTAGCGGGAGCTCCTACAATGAGCAGTTCTTC. This chain joins TRBV20-1 and TRBJ2-1; TRBD2 aligns across 10 bases. Germline CDR1 and CDR2: DFQATT and SNEGSKA (reference sequence). The CDR3 runs to 15 residues. The J segment lost 0 bases and the V segment lost 5 bases, leaving 4 bases of the junction unmatched.

This clonotype was detected once. The chain joins TRBV19 to TRBJ1-1, with D tentatively TRBD1 (5 bases). This CDR3 has 21 residues. V lost 8 bases, J lost 5 bases, and 39 bases lay in between. Germline assignment: CDR1 LNHDA and CDR2 SQIVND (reference sequence). DNA of the CDR3: TGTGCCAGTTCCGGGGGACCTAAGATTGGAATTGTTTCTGGGCTTTTAACTGAAGCTTTCTTT. Translation: CASSGGPKIGIVSGLLTEAFF.

The chain combines TRBV4-2 with TRBJ1-4; D perhaps matches TRBD1 (5 bases). CDR1 is LGHNA and CDR2 is YNFKEQ in the germline V gene. The CDR3 length is 17 residues. With 0 bases removed from V and 6 bases from J, the gap between germline ends came to 17 bases. CDR3 in amino acids: CASSQDRLGGTDEKLFF. CDR3 nucleotides: TGTGCCAGCAGCCAAGACAGGCTTGGGGGAACGGATGAAAAACTGTTTTTT.

The chain uses TRBV2 and TRBJ1-5, with 8 bases that match TRBD1. After removal of 1 base from V and 5 bases from J, the junction contained 1 base not matched to a gene. This CDR3 has 14 amino acids. Looked up from germline, CDR1 is SNHLY and CDR2 is FYNNEI. The CDR3 DNA is TGTGCCAGCAGTGAAGAGACAGGGGATCAGCCCCAGCATTTT. Protein product: CASSEETGDQPQHF.